These T cell receptor beta chains were read from a single sample in a study of blood T cells in healthy people across ages. TCRdb processed the 5' RACE reads anew with MiXCR; each CDR3 protein has one entry. The table has hundreds of thousands of distinct CDR3 sequences, roughly 53% seen once. Sample: blood. The source of these receptors is a man in his 60s in good health. The CDR3 runs from the conserved cysteine through the conserved F or W. A D gene is named only where the DNA matches it firmly. Expanded clones get a size class; other rows say once, few or many, or leave the size out.

>few|TRBD2|TRBV6-1|TRBJ2-1
TGTGCCAGCACCCCACGGGGCAGGAGCGGGGTTGACTCCTACAATGAGCAGTTCTTC
CASTPRGRSGVDSYNEQFF
>-|-|TRBV20-1|TRBJ2-3
TGCAGTGCTGCCGCCGACTCGCCCCGGACGCAGTATTTT
CSAAADSPRTQYF
>-|-|TRBV28|TRBJ1-5
TGTGCCAGCAGTTTCGGGCGGGACATTCAGCCCCAGCATTTT
CASSFGRDIQPQHF
>-|TRBD1|TRBV7-9|TRBJ1-1
TGTGCCAGCAACCTCGAGGACAGGTTGAACACTGAAGCTTTCTTT
CASNLEDRLNTEAFF
>-|-|TRBV27|TRBJ1-4
TGTGCCAGCAGTTTACTTGGCAGCCTAAAGGAAAAACTGTTTTTT
CASSLLGSLKEKLFF
>few|TRBD1|TRBV28|TRBJ1-2
TGTGCCAGCAGCGGACAGGGGGATGGCTACACCTTC
CASSGQGDGYTF
>-|-|TRBV29-1|TRBJ1-1
TGCAGCGGTCTTACAGGGCCCACTGAAGCTTTCTTT
CSGLTGPTEAFF
>-|TRBD2|TRBV18|TRBJ2-1
TGTGCCAGCTCACCACGGGTTAGCGGGTTTATGGATGAGCAGTTCTTC
CASSPRVSGFMDEQFF
>few|TRBD1|TRBV5-1|TRBJ2-6
TGCGCCAGCAGCTTAGGACAGGGGGCGCGTGGGGCCAACGTCCTGACTTTC
CASSLGQGARGANVLTF
>-|-|TRBV5-1|TRBJ2-2
TGCGCCAGCAGCTTGTATCTAGACGGGGAGCTGTTTTTT
CASSLYLDGELFF
>-|-|TRBV5-6|TRBJ2-1
TGTGCCAGCAGCTCTGACTTCGGGGCTAAAGAGACCCAGTTCTTC
CASSSDFGAKETQFF
>-|-|TRBV20-1|TRBJ2-5
TGCAGTGCTCCCTCGAAGGGTGACGGGACCCAGTACTTC
CSAPSKGDGTQYF
>-|-|TRBV6-6|TRBJ2-3
TGTGCCAGCAGTTACCAGACTAGGACAGATACGCAGTATTTT
CASSYQTRTDTQYF
>-|TRBD1|TRBV20-1|TRBJ1-5
TGCAGTGCTGCGCAGGGGGATAGCAATCAGCCCCAGCATTTT
CSAAQGDSNQPQHF
>-|TRBD1|TRBV11-2|TRBJ2-4
TGTGCCAGCAGCTTATCAGTCCGTCTCCTGGGACAGGGTCCCCATTTGGTGGTCTTAAACATTCAGTACTTC
CASSLSVRLLGQGPHLVVLNIQYF
>-|TRBD2|TRBV4-2|TRBJ2-5
TGTGCCAGCAGCCAAGCCATCCGGACTAGCGGACAAGAGACCCAGTACTTC
CASSQAIRTSGQETQYF
>-|-|TRBV4-1|TRBJ1-5
TGCGCCAGCAGCCAAGATGGGGATACGGGTCAGCCCCAGCATTTT
CASSQDGDTGQPQHF
>-|-|TRBV20-1|TRBJ2-5
TGCAGTGCGGGGTTGGCGGGGAGGTACCAAGAGACCCAGTACTTC
CSAGLAGRYQETQYF
>-|-|TRBV12-3/TRBV12-4|TRBJ2-7
TGTGCCAGCAGTTTAGCGCCCGGGGACCGGTACGAGCAGTACTTC
CASSLAPGDRYEQYF
>-|TRBD2|TRBV5-1|TRBJ2-5
TGCGCCAGCAGCCGAAGACTAGCGGGGGTAGAGACCCAGTACTTC
CASSRRLAGVETQYF
>-|-|TRBV6-2/TRBV6-3|TRBJ2-1
TGTGCCAGCAGTTGCGGTGGGTTTACCCCGAGCTCCTACAATGAGCAGTTCTTC
CASSCGGFTPSSYNEQFF
>-|-|TRBV5-1|TRBJ2-5
TGCGCCAGCAGCAACGGGCCCAGTGAGACCCAGTACTTC
CASSNGPSETQYF
>-|TRBD1|TRBV20-1|TRBJ2-4
TGCAGTGCTAGAGATTCGCGGACAGGGGCTATTCAGTACTTC
CSARDSRTGAIQYF
>-|-|TRBV21-1|TRBJ1-1
TGTGCCAGCAGCCGTGGGACAGGGTCGAACACTGAAGCTTTCTTT
CASSRGTGSNTEAFF
>-|-|TRBV7-9|TRBJ2-7
TGTGCCAGCAGCAGTGCCTGGGGGGCTGAAACCTACGAGCAGTACTTC
CASSSAWGAETYEQYF
>-|-|TRBV5-1|TRBJ2-6
TGCGCCAGCAGCTTGGCCCCCGGGACTGGGGCCAACGTCCTGACTTTC
CASSLAPGTGANVLTF
>-|-|TRBV29-1|TRBJ2-7
TGCAGCGTTGAAGATGGGGTGGGGGCAGTCTCCTACGAGCAGTACTTC
CSVEDGVGAVSYEQYF
>-|-|TRBV7-9|TRBJ1-2
TGTGCCAGCAGCTTAGCGGCTGATTCTAACTATGGCTACACCTTC
CASSLAADSNYGYTF
>-|-|TRBV3-1|TRBJ2-2
TGTGCCAGCAGCCACCGGTTCGGCGGGGAGCTGTTTTTT
CASSHRFGGELFF
>few|-|TRBV6-5|TRBJ2-1
TGTGCCAGCACCCGGACTTACGACAATGAGCAGTTCTTC
CASTRTYDNEQFF
>few|-|TRBV25-1|TRBJ2-6
TGTGCCAGCAGTGCTCCAGGGAGGATCTCTGGGGCCAACGTCCTGACTTTC
CASSAPGRISGANVLTF
>-|-|TRBV12-3/TRBV12-4|TRBJ1-1
TGTGCCAGCAGTTTCGCACAGGTGAACACTGAAGCTTTCTTT
CASSFAQVNTEAFF
>many|-|TRBV20-1|TRBJ2-3
TGCAGTGCTCAGAGACCGGGGCAAGGGGATACGCAGTATTTT
CSAQRPGQGDTQYF
>-|TRBD2|TRBV4-2|TRBJ2-1
TGTGCCAGCAGCCGAATGACTAGCGGGGAGTCCAATGAGCAGTTCTTC
CASSRMTSGESNEQFF
>few|-|TRBV7-9|TRBJ1-6
TGTGCCAGCAGCCAGCAAACCTCGAGTAAATCACCCCTCCACTTT
CASSQQTSSKSPLHF
>-|-|TRBV7-2|TRBJ1-6
TGTGCCAGCAGCCCCCGGACCTTCCCGAGACCCCTCCACTTT
CASSPRTFPRPLHF
>-|-|TRBV7-8|TRBJ2-5
TGTGCCAGCTTTCTGGGGCGCGGAGAGACCCAGTACTTC
CASFLGRGETQYF
>-|-|TRBV10-2|TRBJ2-5
TGCGCCACCGGCCGGGAAGAGACCCAGTACTTC
CATGREETQYF
>-|-|TRBV7-2|TRBJ2-7
TGTGCCAGCAACTTAAATCGCTACGAGCAGTACTTC
CASNLNRYEQYF
>-|TRBD2|TRBV20-1|TRBJ2-3
TGCAGTGCTCAGCGGGGACCGGGCACAGATACGCAGTATTTT
CSAQRGPGTDTQYF
>-|TRBD1|TRBV9|TRBJ1-4
TGTGCCAGCAGCCCCCTCCCCGGGACAGGGGGTCAGAATGAAAAACTGTTTTTT
CASSPLPGTGGQNEKLFF
>few|-|TRBV5-1|TRBJ1-1
TGCGCCAGCAGCCTCGCAGGGGCCATGAACACTGAAGCTTTCTTT
CASSLAGAMNTEAFF
>-|TRBD1|TRBV2|TRBJ2-6
TGTGCCAGCAATCGGGACAGGGGGCAATCTGGGGCCAACGTCCTGACTTTC
CASNRDRGQSGANVLTF